This passage covers 5 T cell receptor beta chains from one sample sequenced in a study of regulatory T cells in long-lasting Graves disease. According to the study, TCR beta libraries were built with iRepertoire HTBI primers and CDR3-region Arm-PCR. Each CDR3 protein is one row after TCRdb ran MiXCR on the multiplex PCR reads. The data show 400,000 to 450,000 distinct CDR3 sequences, with less than 25% seen just once and roughly 26% held by the top ten. The sample's time point: persistent/refractory GD, antithyroid drugs over 5 years with positive TRAb. RNA isolated from PBMCs was used to make the TCR library. The material sequenced was peripheral blood mononuclear cells (PBMCs), taken when the disease was refractory, from a patient treated with antithyroid drugs. The receptors here all came from a female donor with Graves disease.

A few counts support this clonotype. The chain recombines TRBV30 with TRBJ2-2, with TRBD1 as a possible D gene (6 bases). Per the germline V gene, CDR1 is GTSNPN and CDR2 is SVGIG (reference sequence). CDR3 length: 17 amino acids. V was cut by 0 bases and J by 3 bases, with 17 bases left in between. Here the CDR3 DNA reads TGTGCCTGGAGTGTACCCTCTCAGGGGACGTACACCGGGGAGCTGTTTTTT. Its translation is CAWSVPSQGTYTGELFF.

This clonotype was picked up many times. The V call is TRBV20-1, the J call TRBJ2-7; 8 bases match TRBD1. The CDR3 has 14 amino acids. The junction had 8 bases not matched to a gene; V was cut back by 7 bases and J by 0 bases. Germline-derived CDR1 and CDR2 are DFQATT and SNEGSKA (reference sequence). The chain's CDR3 is CSVGGQVASYEQYF. The CDR3 nucleotides are TGCAGTGTAGGGGGACAGGTTGCCTCCTACGAGCAGTACTTC.

The chain recombines TRBV5-1 with TRBJ1-4; 7 bases are shared with TRBD1. The CDR3 spans 15 residues. In germline, CDR1 is SGHRS, CDR2 YFSETQ. The J segment lost 9 bases and the V segment lost 2 bases, leaving 10 bases of the junction unmatched. The CDR3 spells CASSFEPGGLKKLFF. The CDR3 DNA follows: TGCGCCAGCAGCTTCGAACCAGGGGGGCTGAAAAAACTGTTTTTT.

This clonotype was found a few times. This sequence joins TRBV28 and TRBJ2-2; a possible D gene is TRBD2 (5 bases). Germline CDR1 and CDR2: MDHEN and SYDVKM. V dropped 1 base and J dropped 7 bases, with 10 bases sitting between them. The CDR3 spans 14 residues. CDR3 nucleotide sequence: TGTGCCAGCAGTTTATCGGGAAGTGGCGGGGAGCTGTTTTTT. Protein product: CASSLSGSGGELFF.

This chain links TRBV7-3 with TRBJ2-2, with 8 bases lining up with TRBD1. The CDR3 covers 16 residues. The J segment lost 8 bases and the V segment lost 0 bases, leaving 8 bases of the junction unmatched. Germline V CDR1 and CDR2: SGHTA, FQGTGA. This CDR3 is CASSLTARGRAGELFF. The CDR3 nucleotides are TGTGCCAGCAGCTTAACGGCCAGGGGGCGTGCAGGGGAGCTGTTTTTT.